This T cell receptor beta chain came from a study of cytomegalovirus exposure and HLA in healthy donors. Findings and caveats of the study: 87-base-pair reads could not separate some V segments, including TRBV6-2 and TRBV6-3. Most TCRs appeared rarely, but some public TCRs recurred in many donors.

After removal of 3 bases from V and 3 bases from J, the junction contained 1 base not matched to a gene. CDR1 is KGHSH, CDR2 LQKENI, per germline. The CDR3 contains 14 residues. On this clone itself: Its cognate antigen is unknown. The sample has other DNA sequences that encode this CDR3 too.

The PCR ran on 60 Vbeta and 13 Jbeta primers. TCRdb's copy holds only in-frame clones and misses some; the assay was immunoSEQ multiplex PCR. The table includes roughly 110,000 clones, roughly two thirds detected once. This clonotype was sampled from a woman under 40 in good health and CMV-seronegative. Sequencing used PBMCs. The J gene is TRBJ2-7, the V gene TRBV18, with 11 positions matching TRBD2. The CDR3 here is CASSPGTSGYEQYF. In DNA form, the CDR3 reads TGTGCCAGCTCACCCGGGACTAGCGGCTACGAGCAGTACTTC.